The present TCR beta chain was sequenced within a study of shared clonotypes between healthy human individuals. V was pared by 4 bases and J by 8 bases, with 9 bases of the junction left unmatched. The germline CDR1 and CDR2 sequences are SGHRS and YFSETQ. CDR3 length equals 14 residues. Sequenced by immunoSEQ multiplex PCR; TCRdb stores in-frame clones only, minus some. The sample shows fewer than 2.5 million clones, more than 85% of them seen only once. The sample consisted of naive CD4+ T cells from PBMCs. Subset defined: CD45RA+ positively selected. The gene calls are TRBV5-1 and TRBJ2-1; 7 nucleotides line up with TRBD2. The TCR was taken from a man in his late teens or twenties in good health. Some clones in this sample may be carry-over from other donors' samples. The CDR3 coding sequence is TGCGCCAGCAGCCCTACTAGCGCGCCGGATGAGCAGTTCTTC. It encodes CASSPTSAPDEQFF.